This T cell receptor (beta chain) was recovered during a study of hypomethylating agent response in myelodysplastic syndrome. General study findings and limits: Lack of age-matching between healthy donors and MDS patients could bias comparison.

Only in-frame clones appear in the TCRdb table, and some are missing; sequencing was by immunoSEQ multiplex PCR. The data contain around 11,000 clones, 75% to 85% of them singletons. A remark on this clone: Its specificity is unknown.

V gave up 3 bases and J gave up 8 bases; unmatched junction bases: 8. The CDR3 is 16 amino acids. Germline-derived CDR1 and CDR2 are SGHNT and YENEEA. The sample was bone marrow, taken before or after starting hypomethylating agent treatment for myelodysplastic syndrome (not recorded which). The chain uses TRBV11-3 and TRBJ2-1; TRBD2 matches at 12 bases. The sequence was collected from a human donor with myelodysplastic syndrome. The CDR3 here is CASSFGLAGGNDEQFF. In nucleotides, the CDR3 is TGTGCCAGCAGCTTCGGGCTAGCGGGGGGGAACGATGAGCAGTTCTTC.